This TCR beta chain was recorded in a study of blood T cells in healthy people across ages. The CDR3 extends over 14 amino acids. J was trimmed by 4 bases and V by 4 bases; bases with no gene match: 7. Germline lookup yields CDR1 SGHRS and CDR2 YFSETQ. The sample holds many counts of this clonotype. Collection of roughly 9.8 milliliters of peripheral blood was performed for each donor. The use of a sample-barcoded 5' primer and a J-beta primer mix characterized a second PCR of 7 to 11 cycles. Each cDNA molecule carried a tag from a template-switch adaptor that contained 12 random nucleotides. TCRdb passed the 5' RACE reads through MiXCR, listing each CDR3 protein once. The data show hundreds of thousands of distinct CDR3 sequences, under 30% seen once.

The sequenced sample consisted of blood. J is TRBJ2-7 and V is TRBV5-1, with 8 bases that match TRBD1. The receptor was derived from a woman over 75 in good health. The CDR3 spells CASSDGQGWYEQYF. For the CDR3, the DNA is TGCGCCAGCAGCGACGGACAGGGTTGGTACGAGCAGTACTTC.